This T cell receptor beta chain originates from a study of cytomegalovirus exposure and HLA in healthy donors. Only a few counts were recorded for this clone. CDR1 SGHAT and CDR2 FQDESV come from the germline V gene (reference sequence). Trimming took 1 base from V and 5 from J; bases not matched to a gene: 4. This CDR3 has 15 amino acids. Primers: 60 Vbeta forward and 13 Jbeta reverse. Generated by immunoSEQ multiplex PCR, the TCRdb table keeps only in-frame clones and is missing some. The data show about 150,000 clones, 60% to 80% seen once. The sample was PBMCs. The rearrangement links TRBV11-1 to TRBJ2-7, with 11 nucleotides matching TRBD2. The receptor was isolated from a young man in good health and CMV-seropositive. DNA of the CDR3: TGTGCCAGCAGCTTAGGACTAGCGGGACGCAACGAGCAGTACTTC. Protein product: CASSLGLAGRNEQYF.